The T cell receptor (beta chain) under discussion was sequenced for a study of T cell responses to AZD1222 COVID-19 vaccine. Sequencing used immunoSEQ multiplex PCR; TCRdb keeps in-frame clones, though not all of them. The sample lists 90,000 to 120,000 clones, approximately 87% occurring once. The sequencing here drew on peripheral blood, taken on day 0 of AZD1222 vaccination. The clonotype comes from an adult in good health.

The CDR3 spells CATSSTIPEQGENTEAFF. The CDR3 DNA sequence: TGTGCCACCAGCAGTACTATCCCCGAACAGGGGGAAAACACTGAAGCTTTCTTT. This chain uses TRBV15 with TRBJ1-1; 8 nucleotides match TRBD1. The germline V gene encodes CDR1 LNHNV and CDR2 YYDKDF (reference sequence). J gave up 2 bases and V 3 bases, and 14 bases lay outside the gene matches. The CDR3 loop spans 18 amino acids. The variable domain in full, completed from reference TRBV15 and TRBJ1-1, reads DAMVIQNPRYQVTQFGKPVTLSCSQTLNHNVMYWYQQKSSQAPKLLFHYYDKDFNNEADTPDNFQSRRPNTSFCFLDIRSPGLGDTAMYLCATSSTIPEQGENTEAFFGQGTRLTVV.